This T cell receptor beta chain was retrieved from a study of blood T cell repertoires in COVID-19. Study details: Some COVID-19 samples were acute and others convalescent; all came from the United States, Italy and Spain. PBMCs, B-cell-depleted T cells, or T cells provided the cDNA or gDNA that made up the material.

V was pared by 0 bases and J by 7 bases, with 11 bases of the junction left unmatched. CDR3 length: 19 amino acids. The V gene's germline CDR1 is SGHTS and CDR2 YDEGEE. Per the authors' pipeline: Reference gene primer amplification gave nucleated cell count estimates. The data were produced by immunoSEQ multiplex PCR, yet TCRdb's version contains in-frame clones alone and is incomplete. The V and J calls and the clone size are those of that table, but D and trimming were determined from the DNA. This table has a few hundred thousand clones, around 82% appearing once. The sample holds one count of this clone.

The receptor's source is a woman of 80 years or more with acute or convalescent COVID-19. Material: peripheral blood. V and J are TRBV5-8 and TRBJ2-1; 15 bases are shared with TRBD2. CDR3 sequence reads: CASSLAYGLAGGRTNEQFF. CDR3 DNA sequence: TGTGCCAGCAGCTTGGCCTATGGACTAGCGGGGGGGCGGACGAATGAGCAGTTCTTC. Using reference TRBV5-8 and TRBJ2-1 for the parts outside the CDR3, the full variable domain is EAGVTQSPTHLIKTRGQQATLRCSPISGHTSVYWYQQALGLGLQFLLWYDEGEERNRGNFPPRFSGRQFPNYSSELNVNALELEDSALYLCASSLAYGLAGGRTNEQFFGPGTRLTVL.